Listed below are T cell receptor beta chains from one sample, sequenced in a study of blood T cell dynamics during melanoma immunotherapy. TCRdb's copy holds only in-frame clones and misses some; the assay was immunoSEQ multiplex PCR. The sample has thousands of clones, 96% seen once. Sequenced here: effector memory CD8+ T cells from blood, sampled from a patient treated with checkpoint blockade. These receptors were collected from a human donor with melanoma. Both conserved end residues are trimmed from each CDR3. The listing skips clone size in some rows; elsewhere it reads once, few, many or a size class.

V	size	CDR3
TRBV19	.	ASRGRDFNQPQH
TRBV6-6	.	ASKDRGRQETQY
TRBV7-2	.	ASSTGQGINEKLF
TRBV9	.	ASSPRGGVGTEAF
TRBV28	.	ASSPKWGSGNQPQH
TRBV27	.	ASSRGAAGLAKNIQY
TRBV10-3	.	AINPAASTDTQY
TRBV7-6	.	ASTWGGESYEQY
TRBV10-3	.	AIPGQGANEQF
TRBV11-2	.	ASFQAGSRQETQY
TRBV7-8	.	ASSSSGKNTQY
TRBV6-4	.	ASSSSGDRVGNEQF
TRBV7-9	few	ARRGNTGELF
TRBV1	.	TSSQEQIGYT
TRBV7-6	once	ASSPGRNLYEQY
TRBV4-1	few	ASSQVGSVYEQY
TRBV19	few	ASRAGELF
TRBV19	.	ASSAGGAGAF
TRBV6-1	.	ASTPTGRPYEQY
TRBV4-3	once	ASSQDLDRSLVFYGYT
TRBV28	.	ASSFTSDRIYGYT
TRBV2	.	ASSTGDRYGYT
TRBV11-2	few	ASSLDIGTYEQY
TRBV4-1	.	ASSRTGGYNSPLH
TRBV2	.	ASSGGSDTQY
TRBV2	.	ASRNRLRNPGTGALNTEAF
TRBV7-8	.	ASSLGGDSYYEQY
TRBV7-9	once	ASSPPSVGGEQF
TRBV6-1	.	ASSDRFRSNQPQH